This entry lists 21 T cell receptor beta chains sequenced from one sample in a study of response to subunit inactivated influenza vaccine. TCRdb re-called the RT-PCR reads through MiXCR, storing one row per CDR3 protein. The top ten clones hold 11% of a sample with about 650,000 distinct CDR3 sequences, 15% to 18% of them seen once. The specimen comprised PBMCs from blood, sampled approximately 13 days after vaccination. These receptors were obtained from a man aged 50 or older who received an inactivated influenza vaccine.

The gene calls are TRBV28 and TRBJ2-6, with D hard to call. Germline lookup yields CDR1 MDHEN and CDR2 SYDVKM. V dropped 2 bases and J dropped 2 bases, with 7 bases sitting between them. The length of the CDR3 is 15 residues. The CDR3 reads CASSLTFTGANVLTF. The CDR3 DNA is TGTGCCAGCAGTTTAACTTTCACTGGGGCCAACGTCCTGACTTTC. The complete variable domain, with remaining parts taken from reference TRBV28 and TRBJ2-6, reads DVKVTQSSRYLVKRTGEKVFLECVQDMDHENMFWYRQDPGLGLRLIYFSYDVKMKEKGDIPEGYSVSREKKERFSLILESASTNQTSMYLCASSLTFTGANVLTFGAGSRLTVL.

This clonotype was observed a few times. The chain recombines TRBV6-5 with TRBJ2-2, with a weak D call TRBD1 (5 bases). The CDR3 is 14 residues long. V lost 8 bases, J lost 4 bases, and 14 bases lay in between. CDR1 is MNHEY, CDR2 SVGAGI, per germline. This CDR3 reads CASQLQDVTGELFF. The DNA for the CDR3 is TGTGCCAGCCAATTACAGGACGTCACCGGGGAGCTGTTTTTT.

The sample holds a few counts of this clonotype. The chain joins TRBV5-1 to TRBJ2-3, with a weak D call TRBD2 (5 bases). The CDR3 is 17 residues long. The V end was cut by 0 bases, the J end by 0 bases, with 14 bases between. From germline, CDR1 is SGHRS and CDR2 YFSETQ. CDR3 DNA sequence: TGCGCCAGCAGCTTGGTGGAGGTCCATGCTAGCACAGATACGCAGTATTTT. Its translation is CASSLVEVHASTDTQYF.

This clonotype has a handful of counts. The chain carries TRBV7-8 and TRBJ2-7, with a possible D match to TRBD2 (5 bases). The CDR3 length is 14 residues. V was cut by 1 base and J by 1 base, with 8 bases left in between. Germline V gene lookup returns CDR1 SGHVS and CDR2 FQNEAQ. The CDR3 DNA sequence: TGTGCCAGCAGCTTAGAGAGGGAATCCTACGAGCAGTACTTC. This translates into CASSLERESYEQYF.

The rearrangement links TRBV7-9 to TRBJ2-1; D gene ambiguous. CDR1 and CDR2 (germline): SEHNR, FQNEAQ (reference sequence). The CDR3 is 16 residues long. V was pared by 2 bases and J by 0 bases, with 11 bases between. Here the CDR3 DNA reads TGTGCCAGCAGCTTAAAAGCGATGAGCTCCTACAATGAGCAGTTCTTC. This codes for CASSLKAMSSYNEQFF.

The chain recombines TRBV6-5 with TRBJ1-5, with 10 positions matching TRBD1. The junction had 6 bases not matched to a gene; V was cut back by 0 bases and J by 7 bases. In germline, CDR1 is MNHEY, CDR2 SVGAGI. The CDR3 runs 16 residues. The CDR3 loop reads CASSYSAGTGAQPQHF. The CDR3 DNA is TGTGCCAGCAGTTACTCAGCCGGGACAGGGGCCCAGCCCCAGCATTTT.

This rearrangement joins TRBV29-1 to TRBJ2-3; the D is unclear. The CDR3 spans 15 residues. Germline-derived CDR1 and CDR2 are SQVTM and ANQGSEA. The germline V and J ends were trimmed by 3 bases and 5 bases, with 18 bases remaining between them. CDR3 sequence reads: CSVDSWWDSLDTQYF. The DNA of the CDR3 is TGCAGCGTTGATAGTTGGTGGGATTCTTTAGATACGCAGTATTTT.

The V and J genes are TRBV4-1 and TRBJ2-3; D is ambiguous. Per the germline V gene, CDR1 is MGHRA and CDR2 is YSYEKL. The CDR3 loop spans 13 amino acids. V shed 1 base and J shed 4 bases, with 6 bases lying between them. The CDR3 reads CASSQVGSDTQYF. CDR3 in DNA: TGCGCCAGCAGCCAAGTGGGGTCAGATACGCAGTATTTT.

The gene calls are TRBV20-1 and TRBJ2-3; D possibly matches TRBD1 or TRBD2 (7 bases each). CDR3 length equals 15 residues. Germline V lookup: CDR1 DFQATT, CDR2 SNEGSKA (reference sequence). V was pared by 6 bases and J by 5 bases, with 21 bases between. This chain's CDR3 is CSAPPPAGGGDTQYF. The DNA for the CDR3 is TGCAGTGCCCCACCGCCCGCAGGGGGGGGAGATACGCAGTATTTT.

CDR3 protein: CASTDGSFDNYGYTF. CDR3 nucleotides: TGTGCCAGCACCGATGGGTCCTTCGATAACTATGGCTACACCTTC. The gene calls are TRBV6-2 or TRBV6-3 and TRBJ1-2, with no clear D. The V end was cut by 7 bases, the J end by 1 base, with 16 bases between. The CDR3 contains 15 residues. Germline CDR1 is MNHEY and CDR2 is SVGEGT.

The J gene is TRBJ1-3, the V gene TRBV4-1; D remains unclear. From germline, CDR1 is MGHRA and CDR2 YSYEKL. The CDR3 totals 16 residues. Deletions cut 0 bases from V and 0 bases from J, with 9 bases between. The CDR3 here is CASSQDAGLSGNTIYF. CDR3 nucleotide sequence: TGCGCCAGCAGCCAAGATGCGGGCCTCTCTGGAAACACCATATATTTT.

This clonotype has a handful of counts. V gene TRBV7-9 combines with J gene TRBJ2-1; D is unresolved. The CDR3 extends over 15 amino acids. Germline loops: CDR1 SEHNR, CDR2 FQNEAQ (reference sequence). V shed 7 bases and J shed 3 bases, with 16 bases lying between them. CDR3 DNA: TGTGCCAGCAATCGTAGGGCGGACCGCTACAATGAGCAGTTCTTC. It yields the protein CASNRRADRYNEQFF.

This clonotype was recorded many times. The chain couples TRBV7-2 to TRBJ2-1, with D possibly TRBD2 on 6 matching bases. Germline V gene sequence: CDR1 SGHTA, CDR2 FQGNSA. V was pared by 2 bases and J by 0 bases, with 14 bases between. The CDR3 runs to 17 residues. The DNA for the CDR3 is TGTGCCAGCAGCTTAAACCCTAGCGTCAGCTCCTACAATGAGCAGTTCTTC. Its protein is CASSLNPSVSSYNEQFF.

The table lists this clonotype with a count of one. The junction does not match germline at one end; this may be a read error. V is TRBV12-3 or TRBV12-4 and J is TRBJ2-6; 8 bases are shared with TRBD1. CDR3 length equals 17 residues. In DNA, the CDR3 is TGTGCCAGCAGTCCCGGGACAGGCCCCTCTGGGTCCAACGTCCTGACTTTC. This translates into CASSPGTGPSGSNVLTF.

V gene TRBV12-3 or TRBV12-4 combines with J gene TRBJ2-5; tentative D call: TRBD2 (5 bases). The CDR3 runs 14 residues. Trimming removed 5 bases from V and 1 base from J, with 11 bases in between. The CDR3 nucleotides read TGTGCCAGCAGTGTAGAGGGTTCCCAAGAGACCCAGTACTTC. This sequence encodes CASSVEGSQETQYF.

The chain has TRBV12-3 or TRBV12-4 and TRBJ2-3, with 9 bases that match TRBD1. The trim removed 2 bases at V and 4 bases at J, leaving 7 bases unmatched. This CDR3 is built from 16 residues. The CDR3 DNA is TGTGCCAGCAGTTTACCTGGACAGGGGATGGCAGATACGCAGTATTTT. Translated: CASSLPGQGMADTQYF.

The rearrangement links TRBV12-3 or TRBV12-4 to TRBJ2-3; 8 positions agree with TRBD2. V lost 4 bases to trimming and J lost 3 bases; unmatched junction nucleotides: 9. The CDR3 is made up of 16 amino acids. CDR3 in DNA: TGTGCCAGCAGTTACCCTCACGGGGGGGGAACAGATACGCAGTATTTT. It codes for CASSYPHGGGTDTQYF.

In nucleotides, the CDR3 is TGTGCCAGCAGCCCCCTCGCCAAGTCCTCCTACAATGAGCAGTTCTTC. Its translation is CASSPLAKSSYNEQFF. This rearrangement joins TRBV6-1 to TRBJ2-1; no firm D call. The V and J ends lost 6 bases and 0 bases respectively, with 15 bases between them. The CDR3 totals 16 residues. Germline V CDR1 and CDR2: MNHNS, SASEGT.

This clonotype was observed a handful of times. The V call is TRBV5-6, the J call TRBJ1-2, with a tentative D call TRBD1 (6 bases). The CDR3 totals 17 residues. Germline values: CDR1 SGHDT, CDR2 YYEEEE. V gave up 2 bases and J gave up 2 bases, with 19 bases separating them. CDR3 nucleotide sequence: TGTGCCAGCAGCTTACCCAGGGGCAGGGCCAGCAACTATGGCTACACCTTC. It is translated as CASSLPRGRASNYGYTF.

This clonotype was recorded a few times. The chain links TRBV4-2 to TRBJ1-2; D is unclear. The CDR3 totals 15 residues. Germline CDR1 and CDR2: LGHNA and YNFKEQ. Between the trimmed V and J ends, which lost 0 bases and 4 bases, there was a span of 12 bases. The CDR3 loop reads CASSQDPSAPYGYTF. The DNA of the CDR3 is TGTGCCAGCAGCCAAGATCCGTCAGCCCCCTATGGCTACACCTTC.

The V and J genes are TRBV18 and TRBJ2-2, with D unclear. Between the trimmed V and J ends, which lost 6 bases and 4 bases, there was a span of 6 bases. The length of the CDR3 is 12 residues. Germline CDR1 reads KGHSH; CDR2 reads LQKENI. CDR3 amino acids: CASSVLTGELFF. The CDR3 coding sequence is TGTGCCAGCTCCGTCCTCACCGGGGAGCTGTTTTTT.